The 10 T cell receptor beta chains below come from one sample, sequenced in a study of cytomegalovirus exposure and HLA in healthy donors. 60 Vbeta and 13 Jbeta primers were used in PCR. The protocol was immunoSEQ multiplex PCR, while the TCRdb copy is restricted to in-frame clones and leaves out a portion. Of 130,000 or so clones listed, 75% to 90% are singletons. Sequenced sample: PBMCs. Receptors were obtained from a man aged 25 to 40 in good health and CMV-seronegative.

The chain recombines TRBV6-1 with TRBJ1-2, with 10 bases fitting TRBD1. Trimming at V came to 5 bases and at J to 4 bases, leaving 4 bases not matched to a gene. This CDR3 spans 14 amino acids. Looked up from germline, CDR1 is MNHNS and CDR2 is SASEGT. CDR3 in DNA: TGTGCCAGCAGTCCGGGACAGGGGACCTATGGCTACACCTTC. Its protein product is CASSPGQGTYGYTF.

The chain has TRBV28 and TRBJ1-2; tentative D call: TRBD1 (6 bases). CDR3 length: 15 residues. The V gene lost 5 bases and the J gene lost 6 bases, with 19 bases spanning the gap. Germline V gives CDR1 MDHEN, CDR2 SYDVKM. CDR3 sequence reads: CASSPLRAGVDGYTF. CDR3 DNA: TGTGCCAGCAGTCCCTTACGGGCAGGGGTTGATGGCTACACCTTC.

The CDR3 region has the DNA TGTGCCAGCAGCGTAGCTCAGGGAGGAGGGAACACTGAAGCTTTCTTT. Amino acids: CASSVAQGGGNTEAFF. This chain joins TRBV9 and TRBJ1-1; D is possibly TRBD1 (5 bases). Trimming shortened V by 0 bases and J by 1 base, and 13 bases separated the two germline ends. In germline, CDR1 is SGDLS, CDR2 YYNGEE. The CDR3 covers 16 residues. Combining the CDR3 with reference TRBV9 and TRBJ1-1 gives the whole variable domain DSGVTQTPKHLITATGQRVTLRCSPRSGDLSVYWYQQSLDQGLQFLIQYYNGEERAKGNILERFSAQQFPDLHSELNLSSLELGDSALYFCASSVAQGGGNTEAFFGQGTRLTVV.

This chain uses TRBV7-9 with TRBJ2-2; 10 bases align to TRBD1. The CDR3 sequence is 17 residues long. The germline gives CDR1 SEHNR, CDR2 FQNEAQ (reference sequence). V dropped 5 bases and J dropped 3; count of bases not matched to a gene: 9. The CDR3 region is CASSPLDRGQDTGELFF. CDR3 coding DNA: TGTGCCAGCAGCCCCCTAGACAGGGGGCAGGACACCGGGGAGCTGTTTTTT. Using reference TRBV7-9 and TRBJ2-2 for the parts outside the CDR3, the full variable domain is DTGVSQNPRHKITKRGQNVTFRCDPISEHNRLYWYRQTLGQGPEFLTYFQNEAQLEKSRLLSDRFSAERPKGSFSTLEIQRTEQGDSAMYLCASSPLDRGQDTGELFFGEGSRLTVL.

This chain connects TRBV7-9 to TRBJ2-7; 7 nucleotides align to TRBD1. The CDR3 totals 17 residues. Germline V gene sequence: CDR1 SEHNR, CDR2 FQNEAQ (reference sequence). J gave up 2 bases and V 4 bases, and 14 bases lay outside the gene matches. As DNA, the CDR3 is TGTGCCAGCAGCTCTAAAAGCCGACAGGGCCCAACCTACGAGCAGTACTTC. It yields the protein CASSSKSRQGPTYEQYF.

V gene TRBV4-3 combines with J gene TRBJ2-2; 12 bases map to TRBD2. The CDR3 extends over 18 amino acids. V trimming: 4 bases; J trimming: 0 bases; junction bases outside the gene matches: 6. Germline CDR1 reads LGHNA; CDR2 reads YSLEER. CDR3 sequence reads: CASSPRPSGGANTGELFF. CDR3 DNA sequence: TGCGCCAGCAGCCCTCGACCTAGCGGGGGGGCGAACACCGGGGAGCTGTTTTTT.

V usage is TRBV15 and J usage is TRBJ2-3; tentative D call: TRBD1 (6 bases). CDR3 length: 17 residues. V was shortened by 3 bases and J by 8 bases, with 24 bases between the two germline ends. The germline gives CDR1 LNHNV, CDR2 YYDKDF (reference sequence). DNA for the CDR3: TGTGCCACCAGCAGCCGACAAGGTTACAGGGCCCAGGGTACGCAGTATTTT. It encodes CATSSRQGYRAQGTQYF.

This chain uses TRBV7-9 with TRBJ2-5; possibly TRBD1 for D (6 bases). Trimming left V 5 bases short and J 8 bases short, with 15 bases between. The germline V gene encodes CDR1 SEHNR and CDR2 FQNEAQ (reference sequence). The CDR3 is made up of 13 amino acids. In nucleotides, the CDR3 is TGTGCCAGCAGCCGTCCCGGGACATTTACCCAGTACTTC. Its translation is CASSRPGTFTQYF.

V usage is TRBV4-3 and J usage is TRBJ1-6; 7 nucleotides match TRBD1. V shed 2 bases, J shed 9 bases, and the junction held 16 bases outside the gene matches. The length of the CDR3 is 18 residues. Germline CDR1 LGHNA, CDR2 YSLEER. The CDR3 DNA sequence: TGCGCCAGCAGCCAAAACCCCTCAGAGGCAGAGGGGGCTTCACCCCTCCACTTT. Its translation is CASSQNPSEAEGASPLHF.

This chain joins TRBV29-1 and TRBJ2-1, with 7 bases identical to TRBD1. This CDR3 is 15 amino acids long. J lost 0 bases, V lost 4 bases, and 6 bases had no gene match. Per germline, CDR1 SQVTM and CDR2 ANQGSEA. The CDR3 protein is CSVGYRGSSYNEQFF. CDR3 bases: TGCAGCGTTGGATACAGGGGAAGCTCCTACAATGAGCAGTTCTTC.